The subject of this entry is one T cell receptor (beta chain). Each recovered donor of Cohort 3 presented with two negative PCRs, clearance, or symptom resolution. Measured with immunoSEQ multiplex PCR; TCRdb has only the in-frame clones, and not every one. This sample yields 200,000 to 300,000 clones, of which roughly 91% are seen a single time; around 4% belongs to the top ten. The data were taken from a study of blood T cell repertoires in COVID-19. The CDR3 spans 15 residues. Germline CDR1 is SGHNT and CDR2 is YENEEA. Germline trimming cut 4 bases from V and 4 bases from J; bases unmatched to any gene: 6.

The TCR comes from a woman aged 25 to 45 who had recovered from COVID-19. What was sequenced was PBMCs or T cells enriched from blood (not recorded which). The rearrangement joins TRBV11-3 to TRBJ2-2; the match to TRBD2 covers 7 bases. The DNA of the CDR3 is TGTGCCAGCAGCTCTGAATGGGGGGGCACCGGGGAGCTGTTTTTT. It specifies CASSSEWGGTGELFF.